These 23 T cell receptor beta chains came from one sample sequenced in a study of blood T cell repertoires in COVID-19. Sequencing used immunoSEQ multiplex PCR; TCRdb keeps in-frame clones, though not all of them. This table holds about 200,000 clones, around 85% found once. Sequencing was carried out using peripheral blood. The receptors derive from a human donor in a cohort sampled during active COVID-19.

The chain links TRBV7-3 to TRBJ1-2; D ambiguous. The CDR3 has 15 residues. V lost 2 bases and J lost 6, with 16 bases in between. In germline, CDR1 is SGHTA, CDR2 FQGTGA. The CDR3 loop is CASSLQPGNTDGYTF. In DNA, the CDR3 is TGTGCCAGCAGCTTACAACCGGGGAATACGGATGGCTACACCTTC. Full variable domain (rest looked up from reference TRBV7-3 and TRBJ1-2): GAGVSQTPSNKVTEKGKYVELRCDPISGHTALYWYRQSLGQGPEFLIYFQGTGAADDSGLPNDRFFAVRPEGSVSTLKIQRTERGDSAVYLCASSLQPGNTDGYTFGSGTRLTVV.

This clone appeared a few times. This rearrangement joins TRBV7-2 to TRBJ2-2; TRBD1 matches at 11 bases. Germline V lookup: CDR1 SGHTA, CDR2 FQGNSA. J was trimmed by 3 bases and V by 4 bases; bases with no gene match: 7. The CDR3 sequence is 17 residues long. CDR3 amino acids: CASSYVDRGPYTGELFF. CDR3 in DNA: TGTGCCAGCAGCTATGTGGACAGGGGGCCTTACACCGGGGAGCTGTTTTTT.

The chain carries TRBV30 and TRBJ1-2, with 10 bases aligning to TRBD1. Germline CDR1 is GTSNPN and CDR2 is SVGIG (reference sequence). The CDR3 is made up of 15 amino acids. Trimming removed 2 bases from V and 4 bases from J; junction bases left unmatched: 7. The CDR3 sequence is CAWSLGTGAAYGYTF. For the CDR3, the DNA is TGTGCCTGGAGTCTTGGGACAGGGGCGGCCTATGGCTACACCTTC.

The rearrangement joins TRBV3-1 (or the pseudogene TRBV3-2) to TRBJ2-1, with 8 positions matching TRBD1. V shed 2 bases and J 2 bases; nucleotides not matched to a gene: 8. This CDR3 is 17 amino acids long. Per germline, CDR1 LGHDT and CDR2 YNNKEL (reference sequence). The CDR3 protein is CASSQRRDRITYNEQFF. CDR3 DNA: TGTGCCAGCAGCCAACGCCGGGACAGGATAACCTACAATGAGCAGTTCTTC.

This clone showed up many times. This sample also contains other DNA sequences that code for the same CDR3. V gene TRBV27 combines with J gene TRBJ2-3; D not resolved. The CDR3 sequence is 11 residues long. CDR1 and CDR2 (germline): MNHEY, SMNVEV (reference sequence). V was clipped by 3 bases and J by 6 bases, with 4 bases between them. The CDR3 DNA is TGTGCCAGCAGTTTCCTCGATACGCAGTATTTT. Protein product: CASSFLDTQYF.

The chain couples TRBV5-1 to TRBJ2-3, with 12 bases matching TRBD2. V shed 4 bases and J 4 bases; nucleotides not matched to a gene: 10. The CDR3 spans 17 residues. Germline assignment: CDR1 SGHRS and CDR2 YFSETQ. CDR3 coding DNA: TGCGCCAGCAGCCGATATCTGACTAGCGGGAGCCCAGATACGCAGTATTTT. Protein: CASSRYLTSGSPDTQYF.

A few counts support this clone. This chain links TRBV11-2 with TRBJ2-7; tentatively, D is TRBD1 (6 bases). The V gene's germline CDR1 is SGHAT and CDR2 FQNNGV. V was trimmed by 1 base and J by 3 bases, leaving 10 bases between them. The CDR3 is 14 amino acids. The CDR3 spells CASSLGGQLYEQYF. CDR3 coding DNA: TGTGCCAGCAGCTTAGGCGGACAGCTCTACGAGCAGTACTTC.

V usage is TRBV5-1 and J usage is TRBJ1-1; TRBD1 matches at 9 bases. The V gene end was trimmed by 4 bases and the J gene end by 0 bases; junction bases not matched to a gene: 7. This CDR3 is built from 16 residues. Germline V CDR1 and CDR2: SGHRS, YFSETQ. In DNA form, the CDR3 reads TGCGCCAGCAGCCTACTGGGACAGGGCATGAACACTGAAGCTTTCTTT. Amino acids: CASSLLGQGMNTEAFF. The whole variable domain, filled in from reference TRBV5-1 and TRBJ1-1, reads KAGVTQTPRYLIKTRGQQVTLSCSPISGHRSVSWYQQTPGQGLQFLFEYFSETQRNKGNFPGRFSGRQFSNSRSEMNVSTLELGDSALYLCASSLLGQGMNTEAFFGQGTRLTVV.

This clone has a single count. CDR3 sequence: CASSPQGYEQFF. Written as DNA, the CDR3 is TGTGCCAGCAGTCCCCAGGGTTACGAGCAGTTCTTC. J is TRBJ2-1 and V is TRBV12-3 or TRBV12-4; a possible D gene is TRBD1 (5 bases). The germline V and J ends were trimmed by 5 bases and 10 bases, with 12 bases remaining between them. The CDR3 totals 12 residues.

In its sample, this clone was seen once. The genes are TRBV28 and TRBJ1-3, with a weak D call TRBD1 (6 bases). Trimming shortened V by 5 bases and J by 3 bases, and 14 bases separated the two germline ends. CDR3 length: 15 residues. The germline V gene has CDR1 MDHEN and CDR2 SYDVKM. The CDR3 loop is CASSGGGTRGNTIYF. CDR3 bases: TGTGCCAGCAGTGGGGGGGGGACACGTGGAAACACCATATATTTT.

CDR3 sequence reads: CASSPGPGAQNIQYF. CDR3 nucleotides: TGTGCCAGCAGCCCCGGGCCAGGGGCCCAAAACATTCAGTACTTC. The chain carries TRBV11-2 and TRBJ2-4; D possibly corresponds to TRBD1 (6 bases). V lost 5 bases and J 5 bases, leaving 16 bases between the germline ends. The CDR3 is made up of 15 amino acids. Germline V gene lookup returns CDR1 SGHAT and CDR2 FQNNGV.

The chain is built from TRBV4-1 and TRBJ2-1; D gene uncertain. CDR3 length equals 16 residues. Germline CDR1 is MGHRA and CDR2 is YSYEKL. Trimming left V 1 base short and J 0 bases short, with 10 bases between. The chain's CDR3 is CASSQALSSSYNEQFF. DNA for the CDR3: TGCGCCAGCAGCCAAGCCCTGTCGAGCTCCTACAATGAGCAGTTCTTC.

The chain uses TRBV7-8 and TRBJ1-1; 7 nucleotides line up with TRBD1. The CDR3 runs to 16 residues. With V trimmed by 5 bases and J by 3 bases, 12 bases remained unmatched. Looked up from germline, CDR1 is SGHVS and CDR2 is FQNEAQ. The CDR3 protein is CASSRNNRGFDTEAFF. The CDR3 DNA sequence: TGTGCCAGCAGCAGGAATAACAGGGGTTTCGACACTGAAGCTTTCTTT.

The chain recombines TRBV5-1 with TRBJ2-1; 7 nucleotides align to TRBD2. The germline CDR1 and CDR2 sequences are SGHRS and YFSETQ. Trimming cost V 3 bases and J 11 bases; bases outside gene matches: 2. The CDR3 runs 11 residues. The DNA of the CDR3 is TGCGCCAGCAGCTCCAGCGGGAAGCAGTTCTTC. Translating gives CASSSSGKQFF. Full variable domain (outside the CDR3, taken from reference TRBV5-1 and TRBJ2-1): KAGVTQTPRYLIKTRGQQVTLSCSPISGHRSVSWYQQTPGQGLQFLFEYFSETQRNKGNFPGRFSGRQFSNSRSEMNVSTLELGDSALYLCASSSSGKQFFGPGTRLTVL.

The V and J genes are TRBV9 and TRBJ1-1, with a possible D match to TRBD1 (6 bases). CDR1 is SGDLS and CDR2 is YYNGEE in the germline V gene. The V and J ends lost 3 bases and 11 bases respectively, with 23 bases between them. The CDR3 contains 15 residues. The CDR3 DNA is TGTGCCAGCAGCGCCCCCCCGGGACACGGGATGGGGGCTTTCTTT. It translates to CASSAPPGHGMGAFF.

The CDR3 coding sequence is TGTGCCAGCAGCTTGACAACAGGGGGCAATCAGCCCCAGCATTTT. Translation gives CASSLTTGGNQPQHF. V is TRBV11-2 and J is TRBJ1-5, with 7 bases identical to TRBD1. The CDR3 contains 15 residues. The junction had 4 bases not matched to a gene; V was cut back by 3 bases and J by 2 bases. Germline-derived CDR1 and CDR2 are SGHAT and FQNNGV.

This sequence joins TRBV19 and TRBJ1-6, with 7 bases lining up with TRBD1. The CDR3 totals 15 residues. Unmatched junction bases numbered 5, after V lost 5 bases and J lost 4 bases. Germline V gene sequence: CDR1 LNHDA, CDR2 SQIVND (reference sequence). In nucleotides, the CDR3 is TGTGCCAGTAGTGATACGGACAGGTATAATTCACCCCTCCACTTT. The encoded protein is CASSDTDRYNSPLHF.

The chain recombines TRBV19 with TRBJ1-6, with TRBD1 as a possible D gene (5 bases). V was cut by 5 bases and J by 7 bases, with 9 bases left in between. The CDR3 is 13 residues long. Germline loops: CDR1 LNHDA, CDR2 SQIVND (reference sequence). The CDR3: CASSGGVNSPLHF. The CDR3 DNA sequence: TGTGCCAGTAGTGGGGGGGTGAATTCACCCCTCCACTTT.

The chain joins TRBV7-2 to TRBJ2-4, with 10 positions matching TRBD2. Germline CDR1 SGHTA, CDR2 FQGNSA. Losses at the gene ends were 4 bases for V and 8 bases for J; bases not matched to a gene: 2. The CDR3 has 13 amino acids. In DNA, the CDR3 is TGTGCCAGCAGCTCAACTAGCGGGGACATTCAGTACTTC. Protein: CASSSTSGDIQYF.

Comments on this clone: Other DNA variants within this sample encode the same CDR3. V usage is TRBV5-4 and J usage is TRBJ2-7; D is uncertain. Trimming removed 0 bases from V and 3 bases from J, with 10 bases in between. Germline assignment: CDR1 SGHNT and CDR2 YYREEE (reference sequence). CDR3 length equals 14 residues. CDR3 loop: CASSLGAGNYEQYF. CDR3 sequence (DNA): TGTGCCAGCAGCTTGGGGGCAGGCAACTACGAGCAGTACTTC.

The chain uses TRBV27 and TRBJ1-6; weak D call: TRBD1 (5 bases). V was pared by 5 bases and J by 0 bases, with 14 bases between. From germline, CDR1 is MNHEY and CDR2 SMNVEV (reference sequence). CDR3 length equals 17 residues. CDR3: CASSPRQSSSYNSPLHF. In DNA form, the CDR3 reads TGTGCCAGCAGTCCCCGACAGTCCAGCTCCTATAATTCACCCCTCCACTTT.

This clone was observed many times. The chain combines TRBV12-3 or TRBV12-4 with TRBJ2-1, with D unresolved. The V and J ends lost 1 base and 9 bases respectively, with 7 bases between them. The CDR3 contains 12 residues. CDR3 DNA sequence: TGTGCCAGCAGTTTAGGGCTTGTTGAGCAGTTCTTC. Its translation is CASSLGLVEQFF.

The chain is built from TRBV9 and TRBJ2-7; D gene ambiguous. Germline V lookup: CDR1 SGDLS, CDR2 YYNGEE. The CDR3 is 15 residues long. The ends were cut back, 1 base at V and 2 bases at J, with 13 bases in the middle. The CDR3 nucleotides read TGTGCCAGCAGCGTATCGATAAGTGCAGCCTACGAGCAGTACTTC. Its protein is CASSVSISAAYEQYF.